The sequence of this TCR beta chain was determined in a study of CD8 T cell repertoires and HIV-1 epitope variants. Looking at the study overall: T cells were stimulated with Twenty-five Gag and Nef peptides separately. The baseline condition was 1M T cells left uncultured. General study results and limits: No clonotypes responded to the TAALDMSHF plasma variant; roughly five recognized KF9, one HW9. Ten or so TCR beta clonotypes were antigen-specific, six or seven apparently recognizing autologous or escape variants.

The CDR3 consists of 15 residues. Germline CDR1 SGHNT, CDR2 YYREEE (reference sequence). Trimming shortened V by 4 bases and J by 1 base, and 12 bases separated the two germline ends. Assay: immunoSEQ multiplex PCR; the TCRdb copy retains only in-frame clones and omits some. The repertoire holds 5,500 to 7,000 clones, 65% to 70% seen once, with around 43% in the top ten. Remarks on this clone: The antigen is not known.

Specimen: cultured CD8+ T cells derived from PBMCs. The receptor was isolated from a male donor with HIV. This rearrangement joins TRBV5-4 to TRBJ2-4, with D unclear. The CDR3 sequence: CASSLTEEAKNIQYF. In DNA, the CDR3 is TGTGCCAGCAGCCTTACCGAGGAGGCCAAAAACATTCAGTACTTC.